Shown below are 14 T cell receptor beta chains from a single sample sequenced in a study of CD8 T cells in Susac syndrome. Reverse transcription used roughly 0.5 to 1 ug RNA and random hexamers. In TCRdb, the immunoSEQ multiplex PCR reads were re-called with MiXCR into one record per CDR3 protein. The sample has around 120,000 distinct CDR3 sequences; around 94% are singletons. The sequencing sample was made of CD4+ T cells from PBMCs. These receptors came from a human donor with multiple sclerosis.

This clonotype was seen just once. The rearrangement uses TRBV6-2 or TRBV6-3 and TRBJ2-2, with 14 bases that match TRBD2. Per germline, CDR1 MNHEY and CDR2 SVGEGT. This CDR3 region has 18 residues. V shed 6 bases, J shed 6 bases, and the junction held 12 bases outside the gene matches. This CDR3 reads CASSPLGLAGVRSGELFF. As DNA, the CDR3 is TGTGCCAGCAGCCCGCTGGGACTAGCGGGGGTCCGATCCGGGGAGCTGTTTTTT.

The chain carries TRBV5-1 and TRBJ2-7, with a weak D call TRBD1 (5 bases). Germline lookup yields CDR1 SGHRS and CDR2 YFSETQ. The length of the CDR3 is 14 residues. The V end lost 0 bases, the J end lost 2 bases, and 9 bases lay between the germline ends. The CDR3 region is CASSLAGQAYEQYF. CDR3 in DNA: TGCGCCAGCAGCTTGGCAGGGCAGGCCTACGAGCAGTACTTC.

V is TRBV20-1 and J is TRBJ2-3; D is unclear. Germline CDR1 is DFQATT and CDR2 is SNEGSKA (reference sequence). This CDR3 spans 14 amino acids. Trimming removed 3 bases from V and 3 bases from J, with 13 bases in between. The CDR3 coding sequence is TGCAGTGCTAGCTTGTCCACGTCTACAGATACGCAGTATTTT. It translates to CSASLSTSTDTQYF.

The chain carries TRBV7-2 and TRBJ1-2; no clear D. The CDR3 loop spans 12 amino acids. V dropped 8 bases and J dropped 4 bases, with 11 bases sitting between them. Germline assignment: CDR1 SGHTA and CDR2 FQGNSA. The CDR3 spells CASGRPTYGYTF. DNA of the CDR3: TGTGCCAGCGGACGGCCTACCTATGGCTACACCTTC. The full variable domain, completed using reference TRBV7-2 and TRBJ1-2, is GAGVSQSPSNKVTEKGKDVELRCDPISGHTALYWYRQSLGQGLEFLIYFQGNSAPDKSGLPSDRFSAERTGGSVSTLTIQRTQQEDSAVYLCASGRPTYGYTFGSGTRLTVV.

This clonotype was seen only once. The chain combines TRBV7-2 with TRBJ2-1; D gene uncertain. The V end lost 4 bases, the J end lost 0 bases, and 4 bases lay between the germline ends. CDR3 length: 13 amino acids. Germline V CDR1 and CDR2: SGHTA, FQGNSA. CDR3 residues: CASSSSSYNEQFF. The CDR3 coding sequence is TGTGCCAGCAGCTCGAGCTCCTACAATGAGCAGTTCTTC. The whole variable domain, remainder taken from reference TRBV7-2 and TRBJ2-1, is GAGVSQSPSNKVTEKGKDVELRCDPISGHTALYWYRQSLGQGLEFLIYFQGNSAPDKSGLPSDRFSAERTGGSVSTLTIQRTQQEDSAVYLCASSSSSYNEQFFGPGTRLTVL.

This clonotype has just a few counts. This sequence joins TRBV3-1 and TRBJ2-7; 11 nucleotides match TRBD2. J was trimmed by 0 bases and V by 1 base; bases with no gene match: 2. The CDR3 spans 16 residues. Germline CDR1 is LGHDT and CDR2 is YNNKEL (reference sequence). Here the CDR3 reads CASSQATSGVSYEQYF. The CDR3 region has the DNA TGTGCCAGCAGCCAAGCGACTAGCGGGGTCTCCTACGAGCAGTACTTC.

This chain's CDR3 is CSAPRADTQYF. The CDR3 DNA is TGCAGTGCTCCCCGAGCGGATACGCAGTATTTT. The gene calls are TRBV20-1 and TRBJ2-3; no firm D call. The CDR3 contains 11 residues. Germline loops: CDR1 DFQATT, CDR2 SNEGSKA (reference sequence). Trimming shortened V by 5 bases and J by 6 bases, and 9 bases separated the two germline ends.

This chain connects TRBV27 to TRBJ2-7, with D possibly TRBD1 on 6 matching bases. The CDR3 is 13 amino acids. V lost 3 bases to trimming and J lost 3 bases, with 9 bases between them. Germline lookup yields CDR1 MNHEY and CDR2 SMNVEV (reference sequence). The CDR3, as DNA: TGTGCCAGCAGTTTTTCCAGGGGCTACGAGCAGTACTTC. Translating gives CASSFSRGYEQYF.

The CDR3 sequence: CASRGRGGLAGDTDTQYF. The CDR3 coding sequence is TGCGCCAGCAGAGGGCGTGGGGGACTAGCGGGGGACACAGATACGCAGTATTTT. This chain joins TRBV5-1 and TRBJ2-3; 14 bases are a match to TRBD2. This CDR3 has 18 residues. The V gene end was trimmed by 5 bases and the J gene end by 2 bases; junction bases not matched to a gene: 10. Germline CDR1 is SGHRS and CDR2 is YFSETQ.

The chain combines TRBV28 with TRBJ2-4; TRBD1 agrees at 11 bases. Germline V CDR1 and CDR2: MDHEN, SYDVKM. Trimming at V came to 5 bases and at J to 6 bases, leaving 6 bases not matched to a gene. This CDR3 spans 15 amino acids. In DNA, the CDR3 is TGTGCCAGCAGTGGACAGGGGGCGGACTTAAACATTCAGTACTTC. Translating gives CASSGQGADLNIQYF.

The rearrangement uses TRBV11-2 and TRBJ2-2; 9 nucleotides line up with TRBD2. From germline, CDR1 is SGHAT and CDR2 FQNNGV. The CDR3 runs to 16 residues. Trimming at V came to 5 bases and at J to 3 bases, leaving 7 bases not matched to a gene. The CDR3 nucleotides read TGTGCCAGCAGCCTTAGCGGGGGAATCGACACCGGGGAGCTGTTTTTT. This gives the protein CASSLSGGIDTGELFF. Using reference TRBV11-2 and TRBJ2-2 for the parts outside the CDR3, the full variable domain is EAGVAQSPRYKIIEKRQSVAFWCNPISGHATLYWYQQILGQGPKLLIQFQNNGVVDDSQLPKDRFSAERLKGVDSTLKIQPAKLEDSAVYLCASSLSGGIDTGELFFGEGSRLTVL.

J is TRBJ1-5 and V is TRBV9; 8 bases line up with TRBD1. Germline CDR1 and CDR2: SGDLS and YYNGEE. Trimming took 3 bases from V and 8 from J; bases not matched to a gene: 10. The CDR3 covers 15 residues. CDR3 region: CASSAMGTGGEPQHF. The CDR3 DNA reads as TGTGCCAGCAGCGCCATGGGGACAGGAGGGGAGCCCCAGCATTTT.

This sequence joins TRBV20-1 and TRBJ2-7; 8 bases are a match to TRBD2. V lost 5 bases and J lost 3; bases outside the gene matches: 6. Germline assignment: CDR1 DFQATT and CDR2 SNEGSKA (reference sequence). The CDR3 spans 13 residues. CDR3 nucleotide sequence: TGCAGTGCTCCCGCGGGGGGCCTCTACGAGCAGTACTTC. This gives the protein CSAPAGGLYEQYF.

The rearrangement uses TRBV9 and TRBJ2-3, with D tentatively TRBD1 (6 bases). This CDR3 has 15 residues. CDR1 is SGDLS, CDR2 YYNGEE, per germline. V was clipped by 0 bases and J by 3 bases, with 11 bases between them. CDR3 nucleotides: TGTGCCAGCAGCGTAGAAGGGGGTTGGACAGATACGCAGTATTTT. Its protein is CASSVEGGWTDTQYF. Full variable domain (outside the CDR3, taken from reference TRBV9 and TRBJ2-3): DSGVTQTPKHLITATGQRVTLRCSPRSGDLSVYWYQQSLDQGLQFLIQYYNGEERAKGNILERFSAQQFPDLHSELNLSSLELGDSALYFCASSVEGGWTDTQYFGPGTRLTVL.